This T cell receptor beta chain was documented in a study of T cell responses to AZD1222 COVID-19 vaccine. Study summary: Doses given second, at about 4 or about 12 weeks, were pooled.

Comments on this clone: No antigen is known for it.

Study-wide findings and caveats: Researchers report vaccine-associated CD4 TCRs spanning spike, with dominance at 160-218 and 743-854. Sampling that yielded the repertoires occurred only after the peak T cell response.

Clones were sequenced by immunoSEQ multiplex PCR, and TCRdb holds only the in-frame ones, with some missing. Of tens of thousands of clones listed, 92% were seen once; the top ten hold 5% to 5.5%. CDR1 and CDR2 from the germline V gene are DFQATT and SNEGSKA (reference sequence). The CDR3 contains 10 residues. The sequence derives from an adult in good health. The V and J genes are TRBV20-1 and TRBJ2-3, with unresolved D. The sample consisted of peripheral blood, taken on day 0 of AZD1222 vaccination. CDR3: CSFGTDTQYF. The CDR3, as DNA: TGCTCCTTTGGCACAGATACGCAGTATTTT.